Listed below are T cell receptor beta chains from one sample, sequenced in a study of lung T cells in sarcoidosis with Löfgren's syndrome. TCRdb analysed the reads with MiXCR anew, one entry per CDR3 protein. Of 58,000 or so distinct CDR3 sequences listed, around 20% are singletons. The source material was CD4+ T cells from PBMCs. Source of these receptors: a human donor with sarcoidosis (Löfgren's syndrome or another form), or a control subject (not recorded which). Each CDR3 is given with its conserved first and last residue. D genes are given only for firm matches. Expanded clones get a size class; other rows say once, few or many, or leave the size out.

size	D	J	length	V	DNA	CDR3
many	TRBD2	TRBJ2-5	13	TRBV25-1	TGTGCCAGCAGCCCAGCGGGATACGAGACCCAGTACTTC	CASSPAGYETQYF
many	.	TRBJ2-5	14	TRBV6-1	TGTGCCAGCAGTGAAGCGAGGGGGAGGCAGACCCAGTACTTC	CASSEARGRQTQYF
.	.	TRBJ2-3	15	TRBV18	TGTGCCAGCTCCCCCCCGACAGGGAGGGAAGATACGCAGTATTTT	CASSPPTGREDTQYF
many	TRBD1	TRBJ1-5	12	TRBV20-1	TGCAGTGCCCAGGGACAGGGATGGCCCCAGCATTTT	CSAQGQGWPQHF
.	.	TRBJ2-6	17	TRBV19	TGTGCCAGTAGTAGGACGTGGACCCGCTCTGGGGCCAACGTCCTGACTTTC	CASSRTWTRSGANVLTF
.	.	TRBJ2-2	14	TRBV3-1	TGTGCCAGCAGCCAAGGATGGGGGGCCGGGGAGCTGTTTTTT	CASSQGWGAGELFF
many	TRBD1	TRBJ2-1	13	TRBV28	TGTGCCAGCAGGGGACAGGGTATCAATGAGCAGTTCTTC	CASRGQGINEQFF
many	.	TRBJ1-1	16	TRBV4-2	TGTGCCAGCAGCCCCGTCGGGGCTAAGAAGAACACTGAAGCTTTCTTT	CASSPVGAKKNTEAFF
.	.	TRBJ1-5	15	TRBV24-1	TGTGCCACCAGTGATGCACACGGAGGTGATCAGCCCCAGCATTTT	CATSDAHGGDQPQHF
many	.	TRBJ1-5	13	TRBV28	TGTGCCAGCAGCGGGGGGCTTGGGCAGCCCCAGCATTTT	CASSGGLGQPQHF
few	.	TRBJ1-1	12	TRBV2	TGTGCCAGCGGAGACCGGCGGACTGAAGCTTTCTTT	CASGDRRTEAFF
many	.	TRBJ1-1	14	TRBV7-2	TGTGCCAGCAGCCCAAACAGGGTGAACACTGAAGCTTTCTTT	CASSPNRVNTEAFF
.	.	TRBJ1-5	15	TRBV15	TGTGCCACCAGCAGATCTCAGACGGGCAATCAGCCCCAGCATTTT	CATSRSQTGNQPQHF
.	TRBD1	TRBJ2-2	14	TRBV6-2/TRBV6-3	TGTGCCAGCAGCCGACAGGGAAGGACCGGGGAGCTGTCTTTT	CASSRQGRTGELSF
many	.	TRBJ1-1	15	TRBV2	TGTGCCAGCAGTGAACGGGGAAGGATGAACACTGAAGCTTTCTTT	CASSERGRMNTEAFF
few	.	TRBJ2-2	12	TRBV19	TGTGCCAGTAGCCGGTTAACCGGGGAGCTGTTTTTT	CASSRLTGELFF
.	.	TRBJ2-5	14	TRBV20-1	TGCAGTGCTAGATTTGCGGGGCCACAAGAGACCCAGTACTTC	CSARFAGPQETQYF
.	.	TRBJ2-2	14	TRBV14	TGTGCCAGCAGCCATATGGGTAAAGCCGGGGAGCTGTTTTTT	CASSHMGKAGELFF
many	TRBD2	TRBJ2-7	15	TRBV25-1	TGTGCCAGCCCAAACCCCTCGGGGGGAGAGTACGAGCAGTACTTC	CASPNPSGGEYEQYF
few	.	TRBJ1-1	17	TRBV7-9	TGTGCCAGCAGCTTAAGGGTACAGAGAGCGCTGAACACTGAAGCTTTCTTT	CASSLRVQRALNTEAFF